This T cell receptor (beta chain) is drawn from a study of T cells after yellow fever vaccination (dated by TCRdb to between 2018 and 2021). About the investigation overall: The SMART-Seq v4 Ultra Low Input RNA kit was used to prepare libraries from fractions with low cell numbers. To track T-cell clones before and after primary and booster YFV17D yellow fever vaccination, bulk TCR alpha and beta repertoires were sequenced longitudinally. Two healthy male donors made up the cohort, one aged 18 to 29 years and the other aged 30 to 40 years. Bulk PBMC replicates and cell subsets were isolated from blood drawn at multiple timepoints before and after both primary and secondary immunization.

The treatment or condition label, as the study defines it: live attenuated yellow fever vaccine strain. A standard Ficoll-Paque protocol was used to isolate PBMCs from peripheral blood. CD4 and CD8 T-cell fractions were isolated with Dynabeads CD4 and CD8 positive selection kits. TriZol was used to extract RNA from bulk PBMCs, from CD4 and CD8 fractions, and from dextramer-positive and dextramer-negative fractions. Looking up the germline V gene yields CDR1 SGHTA and CDR2 FQGNSA. Trimming removed 1 base from V and 5 bases from J; the gene matches leave 3 bases unexplained. Measured from the cysteine to the phenylalanine, the CDR3 is 15 residues long. The only DNA kept is the CDR3, 45 bases in frame from the first base. This clonotype was counted many times. No antigen is known for it. No per-base quality is available; no much larger clone lies one base away. TCR cDNA was made using 5'RACE template switching, a step that added a universal primer site and unique molecular identifiers. Priming of cDNA synthesis was performed from both the TCR alpha and TCR beta constant segments. Libraries were amplified in two PCR steps, with sample barcodes and sequencing adapters added in the second step. Sequencing of the libraries was done on either Illumina HiSeq 2500 (2x100 bp) or NovaSeq (2x150 bp). The authors' pipeline ran thus. Reads were demultiplexed and collapsed into UMI consensus sequences with MIGEC, and V(D)J alignment was performed with MiXCR. Clonotypes responding to the vaccine were identified with edgeR on replicate PBMC samples, with the criteria of FDR below 0.01 and a log2 fold change above 5 up to day 15. Each bulk clonotype was labeled CD4 or CD8 based on which sequenced repertoire, CD4 or CD8, contained the clonotype at higher abundance. The public sequencing data were trimmed at Q25 with fastp and processed into clonotypes with MiXCR by TCRdb, which kept only in-frame beta chains. Rows merge per CDR3 protein into single entries with the most common DNA and genes. In this record, the V and J calls reflect TCRdb's handling and not the investigators' own analysis. The sample table lists about 29,000 distinct CDR3 sequences, about 5% of them with a count of one. Just over 40% of the sample is held by the ten biggest clonotypes.

Study-wide findings and limitations: Computational filtering was needed because FACS-sorted repertoires could contain abundant contaminating clonotypes from the bulk population. Because only a couple of donors were included in the study, the extent to which the findings can be generalized is limited. Compared with the primary T-cell response, the secondary T-cell response was faster but weaker, reaching its peak on day 5 rather than on day 15. After the booster, most clones that had expanded after primary vaccination were detected again (roughly 96% of CD4 and around 88% of CD8), suggesting broad maintenance of memory. A small share of clonotypes was detected in both CD4 and CD8 compartments, with the overlap likely arising from convergent recombination.

This TCR was sampled from a man younger than 45 who received the YFV17D yellow fever vaccine. The material was CD8+ T cells sorted from PBMCs, obtained 10 days after the yellow fever booster vaccination. The chain was built from TRBV7-2 and TRBJ2-5; TRBD1 lines up with 11 middle nucleotides. CDR3 protein: CASSLGTGGMETQYF. The DNA reads TGTGCCAGCAGCTTAGGGACAGGGGGCATGGAGACCCAGTACTTC.